This TCR beta chain comes out of a study of ipilimumab plus nivolumab after autologous stem cell transplantation. Across the study: A median of about 8 nivolumab and a few ipilimumab doses were given.

Clones were read by immunoSEQ multiplex PCR, and TCRdb kept only the in-frame ones, dropping some. Of about 3,500 clones listed, 90% to 95% were seen once; the top ten hold approximately 23%. Overall study results and limits: Authors suggest TCR repertoire, Treg phenotype and gut microbiota support further study.

This CDR3 has 13 amino acids. Germline loops: CDR1 SGHDT, CDR2 YYEEEE. After removal of 4 bases from V and 6 bases from J, the junction contained 6 bases not matched to a gene. A single count supports this clone. Its antigen is not identified. V is TRBV5-6 and J is TRBJ1-2; 7 bases are a match to TRBD1. The sequencing here drew on PBMCs, taken in a trial of ipilimumab plus nivolumab as post-transplant consolidation. The sequence derives from a male donor with multiple myeloma. The DNA for the CDR3 is TGTGCCAGCAGCCCGGACAGGTATAATGGCTACACCTTC. The encoded protein is CASSPDRYNGYTF. Full variable domain (remainder filled in from reference TRBV5-6 and TRBJ1-2): DAGVTQSPTHLIKTRGQQVTLRCSPKSGHDTVSWYQQALGQGPQFIFQYYEEEERQRGNFPDRFSGHQFPNYSSELNVNALLLGDSALYLCASSPDRYNGYTFGSGTRLTVV.